The 17 T cell receptor beta chains reported below all come from one sample, sequenced in a study of shared clonotypes between healthy human individuals. Using immunoSEQ multiplex PCR, the repertoire was profiled, and TCRdb retains in-frame clones only, with some absent. The data hold approximately 940,000 clones, with 76% observed a single time. Sequenced material: memory CD4+ T cells sorted from blood. The subset here: CD45RA-negative fraction. The receptor set was obtained from a young man in good health.

The chain is built from TRBV5-1 and TRBJ1-4; a weak D match, TRBD1 (5 bases). V shed 4 bases and J shed 4 bases, with 17 bases lying between them. Germline loops: CDR1 SGHRS, CDR2 YFSETQ. The CDR3 has 16 residues. The CDR3 coding sequence is TGCGCCAGCAGCCCGGGACCCGGAGGGAGTAATGAAAAACTGTTTTTT. This encodes CASSPGPGGSNEKLFF.

The chain has TRBV6-1 and TRBJ2-1; 12 bases agree with TRBD2. In germline, CDR1 is MNHNS, CDR2 SASEGT. There are 14 residues in the CDR3. Trimming at V came to 6 bases and at J to 8 bases, leaving 5 bases not matched to a gene. CDR3 amino acids: CASRPGLAGYEQFF. The DNA for the CDR3 is TGTGCCAGCAGGCCGGGACTAGCGGGTTATGAGCAGTTCTTC.

The gene calls are TRBV2 and TRBJ2-7; possibly TRBD1 or TRBD2 for D (6 bases each). Trimming pared 7 bases from V and 0 bases from J, leaving 13 bases between. The germline gives CDR1 SNHLY, CDR2 FYNNEI. This CDR3 has 14 residues. The CDR3 DNA is TGTGCCAGCAAGGGGGGAAGGAGCTCCTACGAGCAGTACTTC. Amino acid sequence: CASKGGRSSYEQYF.

J is TRBJ1-2 and V is TRBV18; tentative D call: TRBD1 (6 bases). V was trimmed by 6 bases and J by 5 bases, leaving 22 bases between them. The germline V gene encodes CDR1 KGHSH and CDR2 LQKENI. The CDR3 has 16 residues. The CDR3 loop reads CASSSFVDSGGYGYTF. The CDR3 DNA sequence: TGTGCCAGCTCCTCCTTTGTGGACAGTGGTGGATATGGCTACACCTTC.

This clone was observed a single time. This sequence joins TRBV27 and TRBJ2-3; tentatively, D is TRBD2 (6 bases). The CDR3 covers 16 residues. Germline CDR1 is MNHEY and CDR2 is SMNVEV (reference sequence). V was pared by 5 bases and J by 5 bases, with 20 bases between. CDR3 amino acids: CASSPTGDSAGDTQYF. The CDR3 DNA sequence: TGTGCCAGCAGTCCCACCGGGGACTCAGCGGGAGATACGCAGTATTTT.

The chain employs TRBV29-1 and TRBJ1-1; 9 nucleotides align to TRBD1. V was clipped by 1 base and J by 6 bases; unmatched bases: 6. CDR3 size: 14 residues. Per germline, CDR1 SQVTM and CDR2 ANQGSEA. CDR3 protein: CSVEATGGVAEAFF. The CDR3 DNA reads TGCAGCGTTGAAGCGACAGGGGGGGTAGCTGAAGCTTTCTTT. Drawing the rest from reference TRBV29-1 and TRBJ1-1, the complete variable domain is SAVISQKPSRDICQRGTSLTIQCQVDSQVTMMFWYRQQPGQSLTLIATANQGSEATYESGFVIDKFPISRPNLTFSTLTVSNMSPEDSSIYLCSVEATGGVAEAFFGQGTRLTVV.

This chain joins TRBV30 and TRBJ1-2, with a weak D call TRBD1 (5 bases). This CDR3 is 16 amino acids long. From germline, CDR1 is GTSNPN and CDR2 SVGIG (reference sequence). V was pared by 3 bases and J by 0 bases, with 17 bases between. CDR3 DNA sequence: TGTGCCTGGAGGGAGATTGGACAAAGCTCTAACTATGGCTACACCTTC. Translation: CAWREIGQSSNYGYTF.

This chain uses TRBV19 with TRBJ1-2; TRBD1 matches at 8 bases. V trimming: 10 bases; J trimming: 6 bases; junction bases outside the gene matches: 10. The germline CDR1 and CDR2 sequences are LNHDA and SQIVND (reference sequence). The CDR3 consists of 13 residues. The DNA of the CDR3 is TGTGCCATCAGGGACAGGCCAGATGATGGCTACACCTTC. This translates into CAIRDRPDDGYTF.

This clone came up a few times. The chain has TRBV19 and TRBJ2-2, with D maybe TRBD2 (6 bases). The CDR3 is made up of 13 amino acids. Germline loops: CDR1 LNHDA, CDR2 SQIVND (reference sequence). Between the trimmed V and J ends, which lost 3 bases and 5 bases, there was a span of 7 bases. In nucleotides, the CDR3 is TGTGCCAGTAGTATTCGGGGGACCGGGGAGCTGTTTTTT. It specifies CASSIRGTGELFF.

The rearrangement joins TRBV20-1 to TRBJ2-4; D is uncertain. Germline V gene data show CDR1 as DFQATT and CDR2 as SNEGSKA (reference sequence). This CDR3 has 11 residues. The V gene lost 0 bases and the J gene lost 7 bases, with 4 bases spanning the gap. The CDR3 region is CSAREYNIQYF. For the CDR3, the DNA is TGCAGTGCTAGAGAGTACAACATTCAGTACTTC.

The rearrangement uses TRBV28 and TRBJ2-3; D tentatively fits TRBD1 or TRBD2 (6 bases each). This CDR3 contains 18 residues. Trimming removed 7 bases from V and 4 bases from J, with 27 bases in between. Looked up from germline, CDR1 is MDHEN and CDR2 is SYDVKM. The CDR3 bases are TGTGCCAGCACACAAGGGGGGTTCATGATCTCAGGCGCAGATACGCAGTATTTT. Protein product: CASTQGGFMISGADTQYF.

The chain is built from TRBV5-1 and TRBJ1-5; 7 bases map to TRBD1. Germline CDR1 SGHRS, CDR2 YFSETQ. The CDR3 contains 17 residues. The V gene end was trimmed by 4 bases and the J gene end by 2 bases; junction bases not matched to a gene: 12. The CDR3 protein is CASSPDGSGTGNQPQHF. In DNA, the CDR3 is TGCGCCAGCAGCCCGGACGGTTCCGGGACAGGCAATCAGCCCCAGCATTTT.

The genes are TRBV5-4 and TRBJ2-3; TRBD1 aligns across 7 bases. Germline trimming cut 3 bases from V and 6 bases from J; bases unmatched to any gene: 4. Germline V gene sequence: CDR1 SGHNT, CDR2 YYREEE (reference sequence). The CDR3 has 13 residues. DNA of the CDR3: TGTGCCAGCAGCTACACAGGGGTCGATACGCAGTATTTT. It yields the protein CASSYTGVDTQYF.

V gene TRBV30 combines with J gene TRBJ1-2, with TRBD1 as a possible D gene (5 bases). The CDR3 contains 12 residues. V lost 3 bases, J lost 7 bases, and 12 bases lay in between. CDR1 is GTSNPN and CDR2 is SVGIG in the germline V gene (reference sequence). CDR3 in amino acids: CAWRKPQGGYTF. CDR3 DNA sequence: TGTGCCTGGAGGAAACCCCAGGGTGGCTACACCTTC.

This chain links TRBV11-2 with TRBJ2-3; TRBD1 agrees at 12 bases. Germline lookup yields CDR1 SGHAT and CDR2 FQNNGV. V shed 3 bases, J shed 1 base, and the junction held 5 bases outside the gene matches. The CDR3 is 17 amino acids. CDR3: CASSLGQGARGTDTQYF. The CDR3 DNA follows: TGTGCCAGCAGCTTGGGACAGGGGGCTAGGGGCACAGATACGCAGTATTTT.

The chain couples TRBV4-1 to TRBJ2-5; D is uncertain. The CDR3 contains 17 residues. The ends were cut back, 0 bases at V and 1 base at J, with 15 bases in the middle. CDR1 is MGHRA and CDR2 is YSYEKL in the germline V gene. The CDR3 nucleotides read TGCGCCAGCAGCCAAGAACGTTTACGACTTATCCAAGAGACCCAGTACTTC. It translates to CASSQERLRLIQETQYF.

The V gene is TRBV28, the J gene TRBJ2-5; D unresolved. The J call may be mistaken, given a closer DNA end match to TRBJ2-7. There are 14 residues in the CDR3. Germline CDR1 MDHEN, CDR2 SYDVKM. CDR3 nucleotide sequence: TGTGCCAGCAGTTTAGGAAGTCAGCTGCACGAGCAGTACTTC. Encoded protein: CASSLGSQLHEQYF.